These 16 T cell receptor beta chains share one sample of origin, sequenced in a study of shared clonotypes between healthy human individuals. Profiled with immunoSEQ multiplex PCR; TCRdb holds only in-frame clones, not every one. The table has under 2,500,000 clones, more than 90% seen once. Input material: naive CD4+ T cells sorted from blood. Subset described: CD45RA+ positively selected. Receptor source: a man younger than 30 in good health.

V and J are TRBV7-2 and TRBJ2-7; D not certain. Germline V gene sequence: CDR1 SGHTA, CDR2 FQGNSA. V lost 0 bases, J lost 2 bases, and 5 bases lay in between. The CDR3 consists of 13 residues. CDR3 region: CASSLATTYEQYF. DNA of the CDR3: TGTGCCAGCAGCTTAGCCACTACCTACGAGCAGTACTTC.

A note on this clone: Other DNA sequences in the same sample also yield this CDR3. The chain joins TRBV10-3 to TRBJ2-7, with 7 nucleotides matching TRBD1. Per germline, CDR1 ENHRY and CDR2 SYGVKD. Trimming at V came to 3 bases and at J to 4 bases, leaving 0 bases not matched to a gene. The CDR3 is 12 amino acids. The CDR3 here is CAISDRGYEQYF. The CDR3 coding sequence is TGTGCCATCAGTGACAGGGGGTACGAGCAGTACTTC.

This sequence joins TRBV30 and TRBJ2-7; perhaps D is TRBD1 or TRBD2 (5 bases each). In germline, CDR1 is GTSNPN, CDR2 SVGIG (reference sequence). Trimming cost V 0 bases and J 7 bases, with 13 bases left between them. The length of the CDR3 is 13 residues. The CDR3 loop reads CAWSVWGPGEQYF. In nucleotides, the CDR3 is TGTGCCTGGAGTGTTTGGGGCCCGGGGGAGCAGTACTTC.

The chain joins TRBV10-3 to TRBJ2-5; tentatively, D is TRBD2 (6 bases). Trimming cost V 3 bases and J 1 base, with 15 bases left between them. Germline V gene sequence: CDR1 ENHRY, CDR2 SYGVKD. The CDR3 has 16 residues. The CDR3 DNA reads TGTGCCATCAGTGATAGACTAGTAGTCGCCCAAGAGACCCAGTACTTC. Its protein is CAISDRLVVAQETQYF.

The chain joins TRBV20-1 to TRBJ2-7, with D unresolved. Germline values: CDR1 DFQATT, CDR2 SNEGSKA (reference sequence). V gave up 0 bases and J gave up 7 bases, with 7 bases separating them. The CDR3 is 11 amino acids. This CDR3 reads CSARDSEEQYF. DNA for the CDR3: TGCAGTGCTAGAGATAGTGAAGAGCAGTACTTC.

This clone was observed once. Other DNA sequences in this sample translate to the same CDR3. The chain combines TRBV7-2 with TRBJ1-3; D is undetermined. There are 13 residues in the CDR3. V lost 5 bases to trimming and J lost 0 bases, with 5 bases between them. Germline values: CDR1 SGHTA, CDR2 FQGNSA. The chain's CDR3 is CASSLDSGNTIYF. In DNA form, the CDR3 reads TGTGCCAGCAGCCTCGACTCTGGAAACACCATATATTTT.

The chain joins TRBV30 to TRBJ2-1, with 8 positions matching TRBD2. Per germline, CDR1 GTSNPN and CDR2 SVGIG (reference sequence). V was clipped by 7 bases and J by 8 bases; unmatched bases: 10. The CDR3 covers 13 residues. In DNA, the CDR3 is TGTGCCTCCGACCGCGCGGGGGGATATGAGCAGTTCTTC. Its translation: CASDRAGGYEQFF.

V is TRBV15 and J is TRBJ2-5, with D unclear. CDR1 is LNHNV and CDR2 is YYDKDF in the germline V gene (reference sequence). V was trimmed by 8 bases and J by 2 bases, leaving 0 bases between them. The length of the CDR3 is 9 residues. Here the CDR3 DNA reads TGTGCCACCCAAGAGACCCAGTACTTC. Translated: CATQETQYF.

The J gene is TRBJ1-2, the V gene TRBV2, with 7 bases matching TRBD1. This CDR3 is built from 14 residues. From germline, CDR1 is SNHLY and CDR2 FYNNEI. Trimming at V came to 7 bases and at J to 5 bases, leaving 10 bases not matched to a gene. Here the CDR3 DNA reads TGTGCCAGCATTGGGGACAGCTACCAATATGGCTACACCTTC. It codes for CASIGDSYQYGYTF.

CDR3 in DNA: TGTGCCAGCTCACCTTTAGCGGGAGCTGACGAGCAGTACTTC. This translates into CASSPLAGADEQYF. The V and J genes are TRBV18 and TRBJ2-7, with 9 positions matching TRBD2. J was trimmed by 5 bases and V by 3 bases; bases with no gene match: 5. There are 14 residues in the CDR3. The germline gives CDR1 KGHSH, CDR2 LQKENI.

This chain joins TRBV5-1 and TRBJ2-7; D may be TRBD1 or TRBD2 (5 bases each). There are 14 residues in the CDR3. In germline, CDR1 is SGHRS, CDR2 YFSETQ. Trimming took off 2 bases at V and 5 bases at J, with 14 bases between the two ends. The CDR3 reads CASSFIPGSNEQYF. Here the CDR3 DNA reads TGCGCCAGCAGCTTCATCCCAGGGAGCAACGAGCAGTACTTC.

The V and J genes are TRBV28 and TRBJ1-2; the match to TRBD1 covers 8 bases. The trim removed 3 bases at V and 7 bases at J, leaving 10 bases unmatched. Germline V gives CDR1 MDHEN, CDR2 SYDVKM. The CDR3 sequence is 15 residues long. The CDR3 DNA reads TGTGCCAGCAGTTTGTTGGGACAGGATGATACTGGCTACACCTTC. Protein sequence: CASSLLGQDDTGYTF.

Comments on this clone: The sample has other DNA sequences that encode this CDR3 too. The chain joins TRBV5-6 to TRBJ1-1; D unresolved. Germline CDR1 reads SGHDT; CDR2 reads YYEEEE. The V and J ends lost 2 bases and 5 bases respectively, with 7 bases between them. The CDR3 spans 12 residues. The CDR3 loop reads CASSFGGTEAFF. The CDR3 DNA reads as TGTGCCAGCAGCTTCGGAGGAACTGAAGCTTTCTTT.

The chain has TRBV7-9 and TRBJ1-1, with TRBD1 matching 8 bases. Losses at the gene ends were 5 bases for V and 1 base for J; bases not matched to a gene: 6. There are 15 residues in the CDR3. The germline V gene encodes CDR1 SEHNR and CDR2 FQNEAQ (reference sequence). CDR3 sequence reads: CASSMAGGRNTEAFF. DNA of the CDR3: TGTGCCAGCAGCATGGCAGGGGGCAGGAACACTGAAGCTTTCTTT.

This chain links TRBV7-6 with TRBJ2-7; 7 bases agree with TRBD2. J was trimmed by 7 bases and V by 3 bases; bases with no gene match: 12. This CDR3 comprises 15 residues. Germline V gene sequence: CDR1 SGHVS, CDR2 FNYEAQ. The CDR3: CASSFVLGRVGEQYF. The CDR3 nucleotides read TGTGCCAGCAGCTTCGTATTAGGGAGGGTCGGGGAGCAGTACTTC.

The J gene is TRBJ2-7, the V gene TRBV5-4; 10 nucleotides agree with TRBD2. V was pared by 4 bases and J by 5 bases, with 12 bases of the junction left unmatched. The CDR3 spans 16 residues. Germline CDR1 and CDR2: SGHNT and YYREEE (reference sequence). The CDR3 loop reads CASSPELAGSFNEQYF. The CDR3 bases are TGTGCCAGCAGCCCCGAACTAGCGGGATCTTTCAACGAGCAGTACTTC.